The T cell receptor (beta chain) under discussion was sequenced for a study of shared clonotypes between healthy human individuals. General study results and limits: Sampling covered nothing but blood. Tissue TCR repertoires likely differ from those found in blood.

The naive CD8 fraction comprised CD45RO-negative cells positively selected for CCR7 and excluded terminally differentiated effector memory CD45RA+ cells. V dropped 1 base and J dropped 0; count of bases not matched to a gene: 12. Germline V gene data show CDR1 as MGHRA and CDR2 as YSYEKL. This CDR3 is 20 amino acids long. With regard to this clone: What it recognizes is unknown.

This table comes from immunoSEQ multiplex PCR, and its TCRdb copy is limited to in-frame clones, with some not included. The table lists some 800,000 clones, 80% to 95% of them singletons. The chain recombines TRBV4-1 with TRBJ2-1, with 10 bases that match TRBD1. Sequences were obtained from naive CD8+ T cells sorted from blood. This TCR derives from a man younger than 40 in good health. CDR3 sequence (DNA): TGCGCCAGCAGCCAAGGACAGGGGGCCTCTTCCCAAAGCTCCTACAATGAGCAGTTCTTC. It yields the protein CASSQGQGASSQSSYNEQFF.